The 14 T cell receptor beta chains below were found in one sample sequenced in a study of cytomegalovirus exposure and HLA in healthy donors. The PCR was carried out with 60 Vbeta primers and 13 Jbeta primers. Method: immunoSEQ multiplex PCR; TCRdb's copy keeps in-frame clones and lacks some. This table has under 200,000 clones, around 72% appearing once. Sequencing input: PBMCs. The receptors shown here come from a woman aged 50 to 60 in good health and CMV-seropositive.

The J gene is TRBJ2-5, the V gene TRBV4-2, with a tentative D call TRBD2 (5 bases). The V end lost 0 bases, the J end lost 1 base, and 12 bases lay between the germline ends. Germline V gene data show CDR1 as LGHNA and CDR2 as YNFKEQ. CDR3 length equals 16 residues. The CDR3 region is CASSQDLRVVQETQYF. In DNA form, the CDR3 reads TGTGCCAGCAGCCAAGACTTGCGGGTGGTCCAAGAGACCCAGTACTTC.

This clone was observed a few times. The chain recombines TRBV4-1 with TRBJ1-5, with 10 positions matching TRBD1. Germline CDR1 and CDR2: MGHRA and YSYEKL. The CDR3 covers 19 residues. J lost 1 base, V lost 1 base, and 10 bases had no gene match. As DNA, the CDR3 is TGCGCCAGCAGCCAAGGGCCCGGGACAGGGGAGCCGAGCAATCAGCCCCAGCATTTT. Translating gives CASSQGPGTGEPSNQPQHF.

This chain connects TRBV6-5 to TRBJ1-2; 9 bases line up with TRBD1. Germline-derived CDR1 and CDR2 are MNHEY and SVGAGI. The CDR3 has 12 amino acids. V lost 7 bases, J lost 8 bases, and 5 bases stayed unmatched. The DNA for the CDR3 is TGTGCCAGCACCGGACAGGGGCGAGGCTACACCTTC. Translating it yields CASTGQGRGYTF.

This clone was seen a few times. The chain couples TRBV28 to TRBJ1-2, with D unresolved. CDR1 and CDR2 (germline): MDHEN, SYDVKM. The CDR3 is 13 residues long. Trimming removed 7 bases at V and 5 bases at J, with 14 bases between. CDR3 nucleotides: TGTGCCAGCACCACCGCCGGCGGGTATGGCTACACCTTC. Amino acids: CASTTAGGYGYTF.

This clone was detected only a few times. This chain connects TRBV7-9 to TRBJ2-3, with 9 bases identical to TRBD1. V trimming: 5 bases; J trimming: 4 bases; junction bases outside the gene matches: 7. The CDR3 runs 15 residues. CDR1 SEHNR and CDR2 FQNEAQ come from the germline V gene (reference sequence). CDR3 coding DNA: TGTGCCAGCAGCGACCGGGACAGGGAACCAGATACGCAGTATTTT. This sequence encodes CASSDRDREPDTQYF.

The chain recombines TRBV28 with TRBJ1-1, with D possibly matching TRBD1 (6 bases). The CDR3 loop spans 12 amino acids. The V gene lost 7 bases and the J gene lost 3 bases, with 9 bases spanning the gap. CDR1 and CDR2 from the germline V gene are MDHEN and SYDVKM. CDR3 residues: CASTPGDTEAFF. In DNA form, the CDR3 reads TGTGCCAGCACTCCAGGGGACACTGAAGCTTTCTTT.

Concerning this clone: The same CDR3 is also encoded by other DNA sequences in this sample. The genes are TRBV28 and TRBJ1-2; weak D call: TRBD1 (5 bases). Per the germline V gene, CDR1 is MDHEN and CDR2 is SYDVKM. The CDR3 is 13 residues long. Trimming took 3 bases from V and 8 from J, leaving 13 bases between them. CDR3 region: CASSLGQGFGYTF. CDR3 nucleotides: TGTGCCAGCAGTTTGGGGCAGGGTTTCGGCTACACCTTC.

V and J are TRBV30 and TRBJ2-7; 9 bases map to TRBD1. Looked up from germline, CDR1 is GTSNPN and CDR2 is SVGIG (reference sequence). The CDR3 sequence is 15 residues long. V lost 2 bases, J lost 6 bases, and 11 bases stayed unmatched. This CDR3 is CAWSTTGGAKPEQYF. In DNA form, the CDR3 reads TGTGCCTGGAGTACAACAGGGGGCGCAAAGCCCGAGCAGTACTTC.

CDR3 DNA sequence: TGTGCCAGCAGCCCCCGGACTCTTCCGGACACCGGGGAGCTGTTTTTT. Translation gives CASSPRTLPDTGELFF. The rearrangement links TRBV9 to TRBJ2-2, with D possibly TRBD2 on 5 matching bases. V lost 4 bases and J 3 bases, leaving 16 bases between the germline ends. The CDR3 loop spans 16 amino acids. Germline loops: CDR1 SGDLS, CDR2 YYNGEE.

This chain links TRBV11-3 with TRBJ2-1; D is perhaps TRBD1 (5 bases). Trimming cost V 0 bases and J 15 bases, with 12 bases left between them. This CDR3 is built from 12 residues. Germline V gives CDR1 SGHNT, CDR2 YENEEA. Written as DNA, the CDR3 is TGTGCCAGCAGCTTAGAAGGGGCAGGTCCGTTCTTC. This encodes CASSLEGAGPFF.

The chain combines TRBV25-1 with TRBJ2-7; 9 bases are a match to TRBD1. This CDR3 contains 14 residues. Trimming took 3 bases from V and 1 from J; bases not matched to a gene: 1. Looked up from germline, CDR1 is MGHDK and CDR2 is SYGVNS. CDR3 coding DNA: TGTGCCAGCAGTGACGACAGGGGGTCCTACGAGCAGTACTTC. Translating it yields CASSDDRGSYEQYF.

The J gene is TRBJ2-3, the V gene TRBV9; 8 bases agree with TRBD1. This CDR3 spans 17 amino acids. CDR1 is SGDLS and CDR2 is YYNGEE in the germline V gene. V trimming: 2 bases; J trimming: 4 bases; junction bases outside the gene matches: 12. The CDR3 here is CASSVNLGQGVADTQYF. In nucleotides, the CDR3 is TGTGCCAGCAGCGTGAACCTTGGACAGGGAGTCGCAGATACGCAGTATTTT.

In regard to this clone: An end of the junction does not agree with germline; a read error may underlie this. The V call is TRBV19, the J call TRBJ1-5; TRBD1 matches at 7 bases. This CDR3 comprises 16 residues. Germline V gene lookup returns CDR1 LNHDA and CDR2 SQIVND (reference sequence). The CDR3 loop is CASSIDTGASSQPQHF. In DNA, the CDR3 is TGTGCCAGTAGTATCGACACAGGGGCTAGCAGTCAGCCCCAGCATTTT. Filled out from reference TRBV19 and TRBJ1-5, the complete variable domain reads DGGITQSPKYLFRKEGQNVTLSCEQNLNHDAMYWYRQDPGQGLRLIYYSQIVNDFQKGDIAEGYSVSREKKESFPLTVTSAQKNPTAFYLCASSIDTGASSQPQHFGDGTRLSIL.

This clone is a singleton in its sample. The chain combines TRBV5-1 with TRBJ2-1, with D possibly matching TRBD1 (6 bases). Germline CDR1 reads SGHRS; CDR2 reads YFSETQ. CDR3 length: 15 amino acids. V was trimmed by 2 bases and J by 5 bases, leaving 14 bases between them. DNA of the CDR3: TGCGCCAGCAGCTTAGGAGGCAGGGGACACAATGAGCAGTTCTTC. Protein: CASSLGGRGHNEQFF. The full variable domain, with the rest looked up from reference TRBV5-1 and TRBJ2-1, is KAGVTQTPRYLIKTRGQQVTLSCSPISGHRSVSWYQQTPGQGLQFLFEYFSETQRNKGNFPGRFSGRQFSNSRSEMNVSTLELGDSALYLCASSLGGRGHNEQFFGPGTRLTVL.